This TCR beta chain comes out of a study of cytomegalovirus exposure and HLA in healthy donors. Study findings and constraints: Cytomegalovirus-associated TCR beta chains were listed, numbering 150 to 200. As immune exposure information, only CMV serostatus was available. Later, an analysis showed that TCR beta chains associated with HLA were more clonally expanded than others that were equally common.

Germline V lookup: CDR1 KGHSH, CDR2 LQKENI. Trimming removed 1 base from V and 3 bases from J; junction bases left unmatched: 2. The CDR3 is 15 amino acids. A few counts support this clone. Its target is not known. Primers for the PCR totalled 60 Vbeta and 13 Jbeta. Assay: immunoSEQ multiplex PCR; the TCRdb copy retains only in-frame clones and omits some. The table lists about 180,000 clones, roughly 70% of them singletons, with about 2.7% in the top ten. The study sampled nominally healthy donors, though unrecorded immune exposures were likely. The source of this sequence is a male donor in good health and CMV-seronegative. This chain links TRBV18 with TRBJ2-5; the match to TRBD2 covers 10 bases. Source material: PBMCs. Written as DNA, the CDR3 is TGTGCCAGCTCACCACGCAGCGGGGGGGAAGAGACCCAGTACTTC. Its protein product is CASSPRSGGEETQYF.